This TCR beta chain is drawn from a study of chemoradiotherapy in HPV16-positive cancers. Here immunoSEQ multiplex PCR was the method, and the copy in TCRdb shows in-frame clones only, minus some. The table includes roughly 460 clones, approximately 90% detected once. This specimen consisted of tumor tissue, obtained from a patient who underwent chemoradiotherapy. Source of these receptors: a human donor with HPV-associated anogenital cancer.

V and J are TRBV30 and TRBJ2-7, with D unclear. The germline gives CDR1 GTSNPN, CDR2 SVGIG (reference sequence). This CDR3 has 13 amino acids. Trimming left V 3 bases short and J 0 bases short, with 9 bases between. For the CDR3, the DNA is TGTGCCTGGAGGTTCCCGAACTCCTACGAGCAGTACTTC. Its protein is CAWRFPNSYEQYF.